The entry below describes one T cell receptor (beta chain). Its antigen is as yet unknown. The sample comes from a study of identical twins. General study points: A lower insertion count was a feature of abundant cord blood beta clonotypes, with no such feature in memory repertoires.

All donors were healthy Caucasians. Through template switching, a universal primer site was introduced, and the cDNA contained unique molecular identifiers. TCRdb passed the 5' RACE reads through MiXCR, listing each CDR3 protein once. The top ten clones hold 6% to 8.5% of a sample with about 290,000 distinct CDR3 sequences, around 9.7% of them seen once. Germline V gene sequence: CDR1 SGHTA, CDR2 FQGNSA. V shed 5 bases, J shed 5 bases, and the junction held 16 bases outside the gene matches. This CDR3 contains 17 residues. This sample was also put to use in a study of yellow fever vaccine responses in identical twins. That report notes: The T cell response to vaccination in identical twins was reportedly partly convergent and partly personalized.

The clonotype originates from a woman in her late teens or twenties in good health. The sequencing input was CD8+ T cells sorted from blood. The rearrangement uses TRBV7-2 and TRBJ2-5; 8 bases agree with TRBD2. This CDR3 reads CASSRTGGREVWETQYF. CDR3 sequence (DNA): TGTGCCAGCAGCCGCACGGGAGGGCGGGAGGTTTGGGAGACCCAGTACTTC.